This T cell receptor (beta chain) was found in a study of cytomegalovirus exposure and HLA in healthy donors. Study background: A data release that came early held approximately 85 million unique TCRs from HLA-typed donors. General study points: Researchers reported in a later analysis that common viral pathogens appeared linked to several top clusters. The only immune exposure information that was available was CMV serostatus.

As concerns this clone: Antigen specificity is unknown.

This CDR3 is 11 amino acids long. The germline V gene has CDR1 DFQATT and CDR2 SNEGSKA (reference sequence). It was with 60 Vbeta and 13 Jbeta primers that the PCR ran. Method: immunoSEQ multiplex PCR; TCRdb's copy keeps in-frame clones and lacks some. The table has around 210,000 clones, roughly 80% seen once; the top ten hold about 2.8%. The sequence derives from a woman in her twenties or thirties in good health and CMV-seronegative. Sequenced: PBMCs. The chain employs TRBV20-1 and TRBJ2-5; D not certain. The DNA of the CDR3 is TGCAGCCTTGTTGAGAGGGAGACCCAGTACTTC. Its protein product is CSLVERETQYF.